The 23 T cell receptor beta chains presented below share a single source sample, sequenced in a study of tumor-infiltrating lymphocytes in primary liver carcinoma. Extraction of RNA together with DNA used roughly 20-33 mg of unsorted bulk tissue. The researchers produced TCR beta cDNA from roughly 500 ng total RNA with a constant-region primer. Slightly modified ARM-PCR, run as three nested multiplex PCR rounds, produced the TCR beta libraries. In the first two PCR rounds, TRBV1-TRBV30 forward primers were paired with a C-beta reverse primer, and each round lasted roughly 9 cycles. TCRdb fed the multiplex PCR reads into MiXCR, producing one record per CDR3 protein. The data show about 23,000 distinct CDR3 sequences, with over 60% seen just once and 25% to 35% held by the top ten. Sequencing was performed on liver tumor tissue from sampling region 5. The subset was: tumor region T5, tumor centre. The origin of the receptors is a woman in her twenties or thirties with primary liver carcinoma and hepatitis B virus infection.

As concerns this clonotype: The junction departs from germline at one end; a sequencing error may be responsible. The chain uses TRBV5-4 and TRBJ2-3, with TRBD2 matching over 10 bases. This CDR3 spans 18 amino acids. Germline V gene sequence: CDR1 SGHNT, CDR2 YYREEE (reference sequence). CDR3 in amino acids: CASSNPAASGSRAHMEHF. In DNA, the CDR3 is TGTGCCAGCAGTAACCCGGCGGCTAGCGGGAGTCGGGCACATATGGAGCATTTT.

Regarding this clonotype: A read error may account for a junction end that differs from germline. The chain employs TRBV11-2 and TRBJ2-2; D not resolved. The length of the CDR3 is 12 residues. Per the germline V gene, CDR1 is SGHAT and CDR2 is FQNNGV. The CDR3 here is CASSAEYVKLLF. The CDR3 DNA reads TGTGCCAGCAGCGCGGAGTACGTGAAGCTGCTTTTT.

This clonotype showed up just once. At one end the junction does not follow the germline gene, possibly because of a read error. This CDR3 is CTNSYTGMDSPLHF. The CDR3 region has the DNA TGTACCAACAGTTACACAGGGATGGATTCGCCCCTCCACTTT. The chain employs TRBV6-6 and TRBJ1-6; possibly TRBD1 for D (6 bases). The CDR3 is 14 amino acids. Germline V gene lookup returns CDR1 MNHNY and CDR2 SVGAGI (reference sequence).

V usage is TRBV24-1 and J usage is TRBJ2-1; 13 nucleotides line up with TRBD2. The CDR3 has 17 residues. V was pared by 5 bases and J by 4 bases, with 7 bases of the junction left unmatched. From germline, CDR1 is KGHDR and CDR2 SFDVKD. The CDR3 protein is CATSVGTSGTLYNEQFF. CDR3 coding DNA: TGTGCCACCAGTGTTGGGACTAGCGGGACGCTTTACAATGAGCAGTTCTTC.

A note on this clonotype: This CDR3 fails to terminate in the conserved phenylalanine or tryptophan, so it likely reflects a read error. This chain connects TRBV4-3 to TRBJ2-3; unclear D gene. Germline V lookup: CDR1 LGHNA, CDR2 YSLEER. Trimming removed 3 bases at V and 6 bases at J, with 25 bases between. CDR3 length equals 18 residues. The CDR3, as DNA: TGCGCCAGCAGCCAGTCGGTCTTGCTGGGTGACCCCGATGATACGCAGTATTAT. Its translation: CASSQSVLLGDPDDTQYY.

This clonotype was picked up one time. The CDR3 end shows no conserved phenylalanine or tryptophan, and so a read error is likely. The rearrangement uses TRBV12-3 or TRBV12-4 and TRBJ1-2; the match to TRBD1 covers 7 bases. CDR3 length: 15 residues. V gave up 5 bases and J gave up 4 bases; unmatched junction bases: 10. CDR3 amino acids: CASSPTGANTYGYTL. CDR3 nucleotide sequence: TGTGCCAGCAGTCCAACAGGGGCCAATACCTATGGCTACACCTTA.

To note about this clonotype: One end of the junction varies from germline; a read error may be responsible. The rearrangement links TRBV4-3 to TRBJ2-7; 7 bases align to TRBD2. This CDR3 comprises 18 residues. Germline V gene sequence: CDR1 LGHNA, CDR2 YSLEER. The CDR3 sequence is CTSSQTVTGGHISYEQYF. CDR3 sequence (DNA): TGCACCAGCAGTCAAACTGTGACGGGGGGTCACATTAGCTACGAGCAGTACTTC.

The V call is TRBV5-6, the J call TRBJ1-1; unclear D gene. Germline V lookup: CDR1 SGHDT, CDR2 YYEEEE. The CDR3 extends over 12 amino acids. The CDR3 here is CAGGREDTEAFF. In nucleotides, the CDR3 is TGTGCGGGCGGGCGCGAGGACACTGAAGCTTTCTTT.

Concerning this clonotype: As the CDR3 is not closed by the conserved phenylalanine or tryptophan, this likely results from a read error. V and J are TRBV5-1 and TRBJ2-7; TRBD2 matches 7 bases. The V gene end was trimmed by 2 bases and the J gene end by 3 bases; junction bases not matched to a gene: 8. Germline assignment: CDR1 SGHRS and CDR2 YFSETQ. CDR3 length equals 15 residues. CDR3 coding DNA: TGCGCCAGCAGCTTCTCTAGCGGCGATATCTACGAGCAGTACCTC. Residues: CASSFSSGDIYEQYL.

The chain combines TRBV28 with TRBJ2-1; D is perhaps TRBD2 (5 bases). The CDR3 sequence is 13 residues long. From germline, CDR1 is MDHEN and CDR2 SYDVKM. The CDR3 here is CVSQYGIYNEQFF. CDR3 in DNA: TGTGTCAGTCAATACGGGATCTACAATGAGCAGTTCTTC.

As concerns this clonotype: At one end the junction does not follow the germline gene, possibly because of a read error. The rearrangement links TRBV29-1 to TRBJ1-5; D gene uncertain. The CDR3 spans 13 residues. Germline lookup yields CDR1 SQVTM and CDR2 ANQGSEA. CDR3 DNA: TGCAGCGCTGAGTCAAGGGCCAATCAACCCCAGCATTTT. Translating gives CSAESRANQPQHF.

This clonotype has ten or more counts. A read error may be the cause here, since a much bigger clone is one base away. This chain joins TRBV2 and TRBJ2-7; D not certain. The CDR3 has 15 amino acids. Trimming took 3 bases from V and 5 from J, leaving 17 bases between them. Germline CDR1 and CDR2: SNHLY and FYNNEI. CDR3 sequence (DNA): TGTGCCAGCAGTGATCTGCGGCCAGGAACCCACGAGCAGTACTTC. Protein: CASSDLRPGTHEQYF.

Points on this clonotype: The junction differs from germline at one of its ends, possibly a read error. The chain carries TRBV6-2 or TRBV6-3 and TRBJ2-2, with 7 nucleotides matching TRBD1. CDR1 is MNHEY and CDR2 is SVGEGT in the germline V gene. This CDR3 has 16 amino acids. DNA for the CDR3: TGTGTCAGGAGTTACTCATACGGACAGGCCACCGGGGATTTTGTTTTT. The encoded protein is CVRSYSYGQATGDFVF.

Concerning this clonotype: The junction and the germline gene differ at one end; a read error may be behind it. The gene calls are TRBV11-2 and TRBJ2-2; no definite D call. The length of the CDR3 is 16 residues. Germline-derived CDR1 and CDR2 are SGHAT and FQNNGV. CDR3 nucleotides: TGTACCAGCAGCCCTGATCCCCAATGGAACACCGGGGAGCTGTTTTTT. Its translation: CTSSPDPQWNTGELFF.

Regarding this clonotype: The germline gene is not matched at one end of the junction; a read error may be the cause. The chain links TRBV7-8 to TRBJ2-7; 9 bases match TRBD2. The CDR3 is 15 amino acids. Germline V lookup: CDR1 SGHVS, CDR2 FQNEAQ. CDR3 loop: CASSSRLAESTEKYF. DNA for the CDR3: TGCGCCAGCAGCTCCCGACTAGCGGAATCTACCGAGAAGTACTTC.

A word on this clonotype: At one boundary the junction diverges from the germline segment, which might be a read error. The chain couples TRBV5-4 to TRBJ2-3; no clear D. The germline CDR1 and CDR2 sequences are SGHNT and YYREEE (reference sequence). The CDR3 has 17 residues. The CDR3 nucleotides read TGTGCCAGCAGCGTAGACGGAGACCCTCCACCCACAGATGCGCAGTACTTT. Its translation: CASSVDGDPPPTDAQYF.

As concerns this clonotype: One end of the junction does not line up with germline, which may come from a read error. Here the CDR3 reads CASSQAVTGDHISHEQYF. In nucleotides, the CDR3 is TGCGCCAGCAGCCAAGCTGTGACGGGGGATCACATTAGCCACGAACAGTACTTC. The chain links TRBV4-3 to TRBJ2-7, with D tentatively TRBD2 (6 bases). The CDR3 is 18 amino acids. Germline V CDR1 and CDR2: LGHNA, YSLEER.

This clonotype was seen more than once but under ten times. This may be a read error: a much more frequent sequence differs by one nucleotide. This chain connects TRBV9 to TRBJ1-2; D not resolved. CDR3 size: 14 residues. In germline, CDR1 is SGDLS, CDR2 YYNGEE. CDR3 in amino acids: CASSVGDGPYGCTF. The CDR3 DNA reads TGTGCCAGCAGCGTAGGCGACGGACCTTATGGCTGCACCTTC.

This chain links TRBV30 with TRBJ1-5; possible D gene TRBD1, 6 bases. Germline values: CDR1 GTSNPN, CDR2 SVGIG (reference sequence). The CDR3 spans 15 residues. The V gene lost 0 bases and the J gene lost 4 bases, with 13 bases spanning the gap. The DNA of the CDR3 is TGTGCCTGGAGTGTAAAGGGAAGGGGGAATCAGCCCCAGCATTTT. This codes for CAWSVKGRGNQPQHF.

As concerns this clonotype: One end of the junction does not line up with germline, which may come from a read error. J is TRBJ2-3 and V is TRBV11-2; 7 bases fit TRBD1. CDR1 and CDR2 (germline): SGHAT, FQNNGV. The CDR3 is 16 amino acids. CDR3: CASSRTRQGRGNTQYF. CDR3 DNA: TGTGCCAGCAGTCGGACGCGACAGGGAAGGGGAAATACGCAATATTTT.

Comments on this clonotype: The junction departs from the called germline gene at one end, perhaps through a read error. The CDR3 loop is CASSPSNTSEQYF. The CDR3, as DNA: TGTGCAAGCAGCCCTTCGAATACGAGCGAGCAGTACTTC. The V and J genes are TRBV11-2 and TRBJ2-7, with D uncertain. The CDR3 length is 13 residues. Per the germline V gene, CDR1 is SGHAT and CDR2 is FQNNGV.

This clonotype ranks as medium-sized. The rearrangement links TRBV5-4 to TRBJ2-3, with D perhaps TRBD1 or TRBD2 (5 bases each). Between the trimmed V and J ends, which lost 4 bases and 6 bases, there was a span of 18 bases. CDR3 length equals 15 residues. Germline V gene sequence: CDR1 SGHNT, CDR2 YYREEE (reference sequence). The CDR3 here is CASSPPGTEADTQYF. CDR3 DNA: TGTGCCAGCAGCCCGCCCGGGACGGAGGCGGATACGCAGTATTTT.

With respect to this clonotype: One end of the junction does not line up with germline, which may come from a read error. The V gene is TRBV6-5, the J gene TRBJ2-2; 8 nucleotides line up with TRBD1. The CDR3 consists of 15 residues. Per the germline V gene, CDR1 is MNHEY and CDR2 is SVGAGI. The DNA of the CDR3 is TGTGCCAGTAGTCCGAGGACAGGGTTCACAGGGGTGCTGTTTTTT. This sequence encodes CASSPRTGFTGVLFF.